The table lists the clone carrying this T cell receptor (beta chain) with many counts. The antigen remains undetermined. The CDR3 extends over 13 amino acids. Germline lookup yields CDR1 DFQATT and CDR2 SNEGSKA (reference sequence). V lost 6 bases and J lost 6, with 16 bases in between. As the library was built, unique molecular identifiers were attached to individual cDNA molecules. Under the authors' procedure: From approximately 20,000 to 700,000 TCRs were found per sample, with a median of approximately 96,000. From the RACE reads, TCRdb called clonotypes with MiXCR, one entry per CDR3 protein. TCRdb's processing, not the authors' own work, is the source of the V and J calls. The profile shows tens of thousands of distinct CDR3 sequences, 4.3% of them singletons. The data were obtained in a study of human T cells and chemical hapten exposure. As for the study in general: Small volume differences among pooled libraries mainly caused per-sample TCR yield variation. Study results and limitations: TCRs exceeding 1 in 1000 frequency stayed unchanged with DPC sensitization.

Time point defined: healthy volunteer bleed at 2 weeks. Unfractionated whole blood served as the source for total RNA extraction. J is TRBJ2-3 and V is TRBV20-1; either TRBD1 or TRBD2 may supply D (6 bases each). Sequencing was performed on whole blood. The clonotype originates from a female donor in good health. Some clones in this sample may be carry-over from other donors' samples. The CDR3: CSARSGAGDTQYF. DNA of the CDR3: TGCAGTGCCAGGTCAGGGGCGGGGGATACGCAGTATTTT.